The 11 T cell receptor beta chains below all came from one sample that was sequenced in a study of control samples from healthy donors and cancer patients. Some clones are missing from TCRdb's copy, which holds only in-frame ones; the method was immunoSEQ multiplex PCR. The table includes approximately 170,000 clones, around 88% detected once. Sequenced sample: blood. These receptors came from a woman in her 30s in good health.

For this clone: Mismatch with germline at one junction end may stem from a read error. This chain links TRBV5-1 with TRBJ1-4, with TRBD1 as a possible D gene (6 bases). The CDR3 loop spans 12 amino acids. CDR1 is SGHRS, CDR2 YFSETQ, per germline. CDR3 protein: CASSGKRDIGSF. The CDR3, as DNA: TGCGCCAGCAGCGGCAAACGGGACATAGGTAGTTTT. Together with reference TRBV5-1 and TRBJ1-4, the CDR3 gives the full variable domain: KAGVTQTPRYLIKTRGQQVTLSCSPISGHRSVSWYQQTPGQGLQFLFEYFSETQRNKGNFPGRFSGRQFSNSRSEMNVSTLELGDSALYLCASSGKRDIGSFGSGTQLSVL.

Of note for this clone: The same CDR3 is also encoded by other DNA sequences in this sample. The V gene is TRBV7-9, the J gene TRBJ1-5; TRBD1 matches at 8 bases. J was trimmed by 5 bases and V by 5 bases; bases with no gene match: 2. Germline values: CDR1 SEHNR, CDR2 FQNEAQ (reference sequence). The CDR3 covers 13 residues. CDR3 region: CASSLQGDQPQHF. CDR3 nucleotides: TGTGCCAGCAGCCTACAGGGGGATCAGCCCCAGCATTTT.

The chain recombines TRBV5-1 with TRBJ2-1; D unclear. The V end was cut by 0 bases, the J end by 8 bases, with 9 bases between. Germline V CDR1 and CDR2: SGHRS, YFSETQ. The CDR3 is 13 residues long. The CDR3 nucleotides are TGCGCCAGCAGCTTGGTGCGTAGTGATGAGCAGTTCTTC. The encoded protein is CASSLVRSDEQFF.

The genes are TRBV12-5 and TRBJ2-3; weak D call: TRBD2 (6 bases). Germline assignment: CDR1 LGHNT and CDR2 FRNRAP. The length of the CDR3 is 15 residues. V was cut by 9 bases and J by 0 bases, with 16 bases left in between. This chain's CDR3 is CASTLGRGSTDTQYF. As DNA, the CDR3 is TGTGCTAGCACCCTGGGGCGGGGAAGCACAGATACGCAGTATTTT.

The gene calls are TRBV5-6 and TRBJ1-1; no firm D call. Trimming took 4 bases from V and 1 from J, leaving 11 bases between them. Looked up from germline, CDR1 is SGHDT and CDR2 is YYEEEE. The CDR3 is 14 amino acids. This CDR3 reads CASSLLTKNTEAFF. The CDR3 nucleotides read TGTGCCAGCAGCCTACTAACAAAGAACACTGAAGCTTTCTTT.

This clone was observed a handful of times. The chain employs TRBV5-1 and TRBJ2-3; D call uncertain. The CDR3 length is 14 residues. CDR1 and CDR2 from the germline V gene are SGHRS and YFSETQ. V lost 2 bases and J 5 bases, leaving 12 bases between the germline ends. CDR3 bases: TGCGCCAGCAGCTTCATTGGGTCTGAAGATACGCAGTATTTT. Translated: CASSFIGSEDTQYF.

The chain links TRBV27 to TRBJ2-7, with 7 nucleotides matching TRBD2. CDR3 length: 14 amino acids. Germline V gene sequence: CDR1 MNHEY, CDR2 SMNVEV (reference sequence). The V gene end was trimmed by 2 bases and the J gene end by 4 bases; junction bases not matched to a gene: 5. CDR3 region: CASSLGAGPYEQYF. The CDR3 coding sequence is TGTGCCAGCAGTTTAGGAGCGGGACCTTACGAGCAGTACTTC.

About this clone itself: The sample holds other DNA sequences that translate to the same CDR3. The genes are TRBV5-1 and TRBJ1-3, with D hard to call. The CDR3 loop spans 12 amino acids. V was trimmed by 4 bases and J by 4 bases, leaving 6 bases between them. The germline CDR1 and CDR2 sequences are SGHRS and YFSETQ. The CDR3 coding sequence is TGCGCCAGCAGCCTGGAGGGAAACACCATATATTTT. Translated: CASSLEGNTIYF. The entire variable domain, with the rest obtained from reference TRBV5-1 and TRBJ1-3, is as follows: KAGVTQTPRYLIKTRGQQVTLSCSPISGHRSVSWYQQTPGQGLQFLFEYFSETQRNKGNFPGRFSGRQFSNSRSEMNVSTLELGDSALYLCASSLEGNTIYFGEGSWLTVV.

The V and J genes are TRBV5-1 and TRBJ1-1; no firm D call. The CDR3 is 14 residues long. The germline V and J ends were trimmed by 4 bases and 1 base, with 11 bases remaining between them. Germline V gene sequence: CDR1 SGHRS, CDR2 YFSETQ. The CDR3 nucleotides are TGCGCCAGCAGCCCCTTGACACCGAACACTGAAGCTTTCTTT. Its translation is CASSPLTPNTEAFF.

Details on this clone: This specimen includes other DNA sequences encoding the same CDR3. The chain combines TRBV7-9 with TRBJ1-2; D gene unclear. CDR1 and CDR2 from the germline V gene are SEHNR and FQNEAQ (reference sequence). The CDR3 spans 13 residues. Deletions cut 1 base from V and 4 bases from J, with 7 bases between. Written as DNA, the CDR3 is TGTGCCAGCAGCTTAGGCGGCAGCTATGGCTACACCTTC. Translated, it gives CASSLGGSYGYTF.

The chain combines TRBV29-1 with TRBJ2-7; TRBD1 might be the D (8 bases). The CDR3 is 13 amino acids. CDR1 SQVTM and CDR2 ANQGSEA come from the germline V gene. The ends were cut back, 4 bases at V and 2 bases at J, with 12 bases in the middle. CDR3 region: CSVGGGQAYEQYF. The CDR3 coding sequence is TGCAGCGTTGGGGGGGGACAGGCCTACGAGCAGTACTTC.